This T cell receptor beta chain was sequenced for a study of human T cells and chemical hapten exposure (dated by TCRdb to about 2021). About the full investigation: For sensitization, 2% DPC in acetone was applied to a roughly 2 cm by roughly 2 cm area of upper inner arm skin. Weekly therapeutic DPC doses were additionally applied to the scalp of patients throughout the approximately 24-week study period. Patch testing was done on the upper back using Finn chambers containing 0.01% DPC, and results were scored after 6 days according to International Contact Dermatitis Research Group standards. The mostly female patient cohort included alopecia areata with under or over 50% scalp involvement, alopecia totalis and alopecia universalis. Libraries were pooled for sequencing, and variation in per-sample TCR yields was attributed mainly to small differences in library volumes within the pool. In alopecia patients, the study followed how the peripheral blood TCR repertoire changed in vivo over primary and secondary sensitization to diphenylcyclopropenone (DPC), a hapten. Blood samples were taken from patients before sensitization (week 0) and then at 2, 6 and about 24 weeks after DPC sensitization. For TCR sequencing, blood came from twenty-nine alopecia patients at anywhere from one to four time points (pre-sensitization, 2, 6 and 24 weeks).

Broad study findings and their caveats: Repeated subsampling changed both the strength of the expansion versus patch-test correlation and the threshold at which the correlation became significant. Patch test score correlated positively with the number of PT1 expanded TCRs, reaching significance at thresholds 8, 16 and 32 but not at 4. Compared with pre-sensitization or healthy control sets, expanded TCRs formed significantly more large CDR3 similarity clusters, which is consistent with antigen-driven responses. The number of TCRs above 1 in 1000 frequency did not change with DPC sensitization; there was no evidence of global repertoire structure alterations. Because every patient had alopecia, a presumed autoimmune disease, the patients' immune response might differ from that of healthy individuals.

Libraries came from RACE. Instrument on record: NextSeq 500. During library preparation, unique molecular identifiers were attached to individual cDNA molecules so that TCRs could be counted quantitatively and reproducibly. From each blood RNA sample, both TCR alpha and TCR beta chains were sequenced. The authors' pipeline ran thus. A median of about 87,000 TCRs per sample was observed, with a range of 23,224 to 690,600. V, J and CDR3 annotation of the TCR reads was performed with the Decombinator software suite. For the PS versus PT1 abundance plots, all samples were subsampled to the same number of TCRs (28,000). TCRs were defined as expanded if absent before sensitization and observed at least eight times at the 2-week time point. TCRdb cleaned the public reads at Q25 with fastp, built clones with MiXCR and kept in-frame beta chains. Every distinct CDR3 protein forms one entry, paired with its most common genes and DNA. The V and J calls and clone size are TCRdb's, not the authors'. The sample has nearly 350,000 distinct CDR3 sequences on record, around 7% of them singletons. Roughly 8% of the sample belongs to the ten largest clones.

The germline V gene sets CDR1 to SGHVS and CDR2 to FQNEAQ. The CDR3 has 14 amino acids, counting the end cysteine and phenylalanine. The DNA shown is the 42-base CDR3, in frame from base 1. V is pared back by 2 bases and J by 4 bases, with 11 bases lying between the germline termini. This clonotype was counted between two and nine times. Its cognate antigen has yet to be identified. One base away there is no much larger clone; base qualities are not given. The time point label on this specimen signifies: patch test 1, 2 weeks after DPC sensitization. Per the publication, the treatment or condition label means: therapeutic diphenylcyclopropenone sensitization with weekly scalp DPC. At every patch-test visit, the blood draw took place before the patch test was put on. Patients were considered eligible if aged 18 to 70, diagnosed with alopecia and deemed suitable for DPC therapy, and patients were excluded if pregnant. Total RNA was extracted from unfractionated whole blood that had been collected in Tempus Blood RNA tubes.

The sequence joins TRBV7-8 to TRBJ2-5; a tentative D call is TRBD1 (6 bases match). This sequence originates from a woman between 18 and 29 years old with alopecia areata. Some clones in this sample may be carry-over from other donors' samples. The sequencing used whole blood, collected in connection with sensitization to the hapten diphenylcyclopropenone (DPC). This receptor has the CDR3 CASSLPKTGETQYF. The DNA sequence is as follows: TGTGCCAGCAGCTTACCGAAGACAGGAGAGACCCAGTACTTC.